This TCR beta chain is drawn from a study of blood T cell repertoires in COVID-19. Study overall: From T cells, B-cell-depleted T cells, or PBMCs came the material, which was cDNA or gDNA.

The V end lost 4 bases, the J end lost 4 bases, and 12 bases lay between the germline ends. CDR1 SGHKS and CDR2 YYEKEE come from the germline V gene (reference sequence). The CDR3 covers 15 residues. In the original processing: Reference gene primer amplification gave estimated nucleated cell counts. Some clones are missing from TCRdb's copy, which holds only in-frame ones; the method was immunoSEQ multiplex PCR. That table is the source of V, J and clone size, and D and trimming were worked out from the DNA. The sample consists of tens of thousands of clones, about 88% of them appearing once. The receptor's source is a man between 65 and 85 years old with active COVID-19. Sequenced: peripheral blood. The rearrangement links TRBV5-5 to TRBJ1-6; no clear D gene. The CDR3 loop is CASSAGNQYNSPLHF. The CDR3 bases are TGTGCCAGCAGCGCCGGGAACCAATATAATTCACCCCTCCACTTT.